The sequence of this T cell receptor beta chain was determined in a study of technical replicates of blood from a handful of donors. V lost 1 base to trimming and J lost 7 bases, with 6 bases between them. From germline, CDR1 is SGHDT and CDR2 YYEEEE. The CDR3 covers 12 residues. Only in-frame clones appear in the TCRdb table, and some are missing; sequencing was by immunoSEQ multiplex PCR. The sample records tens of thousands of clones, more than 85% being singletons. This TCR derives from a human donor in good health. Some clones in this sample may be carry-over from other donors' samples. Sequenced: T cells isolated from PBMCs. The chain has TRBV5-6 and TRBJ2-1; D gene unclear. The CDR3 here is CASSLLMNEQFF. The CDR3 DNA follows: TGTGCCAGCAGCTTGCTTATGAATGAGCAGTTCTTC.